This TCR beta chain was sequenced in a study of blood T cell repertoires in COVID-19. Germline V lookup: CDR1 MDHEN, CDR2 SYDVKM. The CDR3 extends over 14 amino acids. V was clipped by 2 bases and J by 10 bases; unmatched bases: 8. This table comes from immunoSEQ multiplex PCR, and its TCRdb copy is limited to in-frame clones, with some not included. The sample has 60,000 to 85,000 clones; nearly 80% are singletons. The sequenced material came from peripheral blood. The chain joins TRBV28 to TRBJ2-3; 8 nucleotides match TRBD1. This receptor was identified in a human donor in a cohort sampled during active COVID-19. This CDR3 is CASSLLGQVKAQYF. CDR3 nucleotide sequence: TGTGCCAGCAGTTTACTGGGACAGGTTAAGGCGCAGTATTTT.